This T cell receptor (beta chain) was profiled in a study of blood T cell repertoires in COVID-19. Study context: PBMCs, B-cell-depleted T cells, or T cells were the source of the cDNA or gDNA that made up the material.

TCRdb's table, derived via immunoSEQ multiplex PCR, lists solely in-frame clones and lacks some. The sample has 95,000 to 110,000 clones; over 60% are singletons. This clone appeared once. The CDR3 spans 15 residues. Germline values: CDR1 SGHDT, CDR2 YYEEEE. Trimming stripped 0 bases from V and 4 bases from J, with 13 bases between. This TCR was recovered from a man between 65 and 79 years old with acute or convalescent COVID-19. V and J are TRBV5-6 and TRBJ1-2; D remains unclear. Material for sequencing was peripheral blood. As DNA, the CDR3 is TGTGCCAGCAGCTTGGAAGGGCCGGGGTTCTATGGCTACACCTTC. It translates to CASSLEGPGFYGYTF.